The clone carrying this TCR beta chain appeared a single time. Antigen: not known. This sample was taken from a study of cytomegalovirus exposure and HLA in healthy donors. Study summary: Earlier results showed 90 million to 130 million unique TCR beta sequences derived from around 170 million T cells. The study's findings and limits: V segments that were indistinguishable, TRBV6-2 and TRBV6-3 among them, were omitted from analysis. An Asian-associated ancestry cluster reportedly showed fewer N-insertions than the approximately 700-donor mean in a later analysis.

Germline assignment: CDR1 MNHNS and CDR2 SASEGT. The CDR3 spans 16 residues. With 2 bases clipped from V and 2 bases from J, the junction kept 3 bases outside the gene matches. PCR was performed using 60 Vbeta and 13 Jbeta primers. The method was immunoSEQ multiplex PCR; TCRdb's version includes in-frame clones alone and lacks a portion of them. In the table there are 200,000 to 250,000 clones, over 80% of which are singletons. The sequence was collected from a boy younger than 10 in good health and CMV-seronegative. Sequenced sample: PBMCs. This chain connects TRBV6-1 to TRBJ2-3, with 11 bases aligning to TRBD2. CDR3 loop: CASSETSGSPTDTQYF. The CDR3 bases are TGTGCCAGCAGTGAAACTAGCGGGAGTCCCACAGATACGCAGTATTTT.